The present T cell receptor beta chain was sequenced within a study of PD-1 blockade in classical Hodgkin lymphoma (dated by TCRdb to 2018 to 2020). Context from the whole study: Nivolumab dosing was 3 mg/kg intravenously every 2 weeks, continuing until either disease progression or unacceptable toxicity. To define a peripheral blood immune signature of response to PD-1 blockade in classical Hodgkin lymphoma, the study combined TCR beta sequencing with CyTOF.

According to the study, the label for this sample's time point signals: cycle 2 day 1 (C2D1) of nivolumab. Relapse after autologous stem cell transplantation had occurred in all trial patients, and cohorts A, B and C were distinguished by prior brentuximab vedotin exposure. The trial cohort was composed of 55 to 65 patients with relapsed/refractory classical Hodgkin lymphoma, for whom complete response, partial response or progressive disease was recorded as best overall response. Trial patients were treated with single-agent nivolumab in the multi-cohort phase II CheckMate 205 trial. Best overall response was determined by an independent review committee according to the 2007 International Working Group response criteria. Trial PBMCs were collected just before the start of nivolumab (C1D1) and during therapy at cycle 2 day 1 and cycle 4 day 1. Peripheral blood was collected in 8 mL Vacutainer Cell Preparation Tubes, from which PBMCs were isolated by centrifugation and then cryopreserved.

The Qiagen DNeasy kit was used to extract genomic DNA both from unsorted PBMCs and from the negatively selected CD4+ and CD8+ fractions. Amplification of TCR beta CDR3 regions was done by immunoSEQ multiplex PCR with primers that anneal to V and J segments. A synthetic immune receptor repertoire was used to minimize amplification bias, and remaining bias was computationally removed after sequencing. On the study's bioinformatics: Custom Python scripts were used to quantify repertoire diversity as the Shannon entropy index. Unsorted, CD4+ and CD8+ repertoires were analyzed separately, except in combined analyses where CD4+ and CD8+ sequences were merged in silico. A clone was considered expanded if an increase in frequency of at least 2-fold after treatment relative to C1D1 was found, and a pseudocount of 0.5 was applied to clones undetected at baseline. Singleton clones were defined as clones with 0 or 1 copy at C1D1, and non-singleton clones were defined as clones with 2 or more copies. Clones expanded in unsorted samples were annotated as CD4+, CD8+ or unknown by matching protein sequences in sorted samples from the same patient. Wilcoxon tests on paired samples were used to test changes in diversity from C1D1 to C4D1. Entries here come from immuneACCESS through TCRdb and include only in-frame sequences with V and J called. Some clones fail to appear in such tables; in the studies checked, an unresolved V gene covers under half of the shortfall, and the cause of the remainder is unknown. For V, J and clone size, that table is used; D and trimming come from the DNA. The sample includes 50,000 to 65,000 clones, with around nine tenths observed a single time. Around 5.4% of the sample lies in the top ten.

General conclusions and limits of the study: By C4D1, a significant rise was seen in CD4+ TCR diversity but not in CD8+ TCR diversity (p=0.0027 vs p=0.16), and the rise was most apparent among complete responders (p=0.02). Baseline diversity similar to that of newly diagnosed patients was observed in trial patients achieving complete response, whereas significantly lower diversity was observed in partial responders and progressors. Newly diagnosed patients were reported to have lower baseline TCR diversity than healthy donors, and relapsed/refractory patients were reported to have lower baseline TCR diversity still. Only a single clinical trial cohort was studied, and what caused the repertoire differences, possibly disease activity or prior therapy, remained undefined. Lower diversity was observed in patients in whom nivolumab was started less than 1 year after ASCT, and these patients were excluded from later analyses so that confounding by immune reconstitution would be avoided.

With regard to this clone: Its antigen target is currently unknown. Base qualities are not at hand, and no much larger clone is one base apart.

At the junction V is shortened by 5 bases and J by 1 base, with 11 bases in between. Looking up the germline V gene yields CDR1 SNHLY and CDR2 FYNNEI. The CDR3 starts with the cysteine, ends with the phenylalanine, and has 14 residues. Only the CDR3 region is kept as DNA, spanning 42 bases read in frame from base 1. The source material was peripheral blood mononuclear cells (PBMCs), sampled before the second cycle of nivolumab. This receptor chain uses TRBV2 and TRBJ1-1; too little of a D gene remains to name it. This clonotype was sampled from a human donor with classical Hodgkin lymphoma. Here the CDR3 is given as CASSRAGSNTEAFF. The base sequence is TGTGCCAGCAGTCGGGCGGGTTCGAACACTGAAGCTTTCTTT.